What follows describes a single TCR beta chain. Other DNA sequences in the sample encode the same CDR3. The data stem from a study of OX40 agonist ivuxolimab in advanced cancers. Study background: An anti-OX40 (CD134) antibody with agonistic activity, ivuxolimab, was administered to patients.

CDR1 MNHEY and CDR2 SMNVEV come from the germline V gene (reference sequence). V was shortened by 4 bases and J by 6 bases, with 7 bases between the two germline ends. This CDR3 region has 12 residues. Data came from immunoSEQ multiplex PCR; TCRdb stores just in-frame clones and leaves some out. Of roughly 26,000 clones in the sample, almost 90% are singletons; the top ten hold 20% to 25%. V is TRBV27 and J is TRBJ2-1; D is uncertain. This TCR was sampled from an adult with an advanced solid tumor such as melanoma, head and neck, liver or kidney cancer. This specimen was CD4+ or CD8+ T cells sorted from blood, taken in a trial of the OX40 agonist ivuxolimab. The CDR3 here is CASSSTGNEQFF. The CDR3 region has the DNA TGTGCCAGCAGTTCCACGGGCAATGAGCAGTTCTTC.